The 3 T cell receptor beta chains in this list originate from one sample, sequenced in a study of tumor and adjacent non-tumor tissue in lung cancer. No cell sorting was done before RNA was extracted from the tissue. Three rounds of nested PCR, following a modified ARM-PCR protocol, produced the TCRbeta library. MiXCR, applied by TCRdb to the multiplex PCR reads, yields one record per CDR3 protein. The sample lists 70,000 or so distinct CDR3 sequences; 50% to 60% were seen once. The material sequenced was lung tumor tissue. These receptors came from a man aged 50 to 60 with non-small cell lung cancer.

Remarks on this clonotype: This sequence may be a read error, since a much larger clone differs from it by one base. CDR3 residues: CASSDGLALGQFF. The CDR3 DNA sequence: TGTGCCAGCAGTGATGGGCTAGCCCTCGGGCAGTTCTTC. The gene calls are TRBV2 and TRBJ2-1; a possible D gene is TRBD2 (5 bases). Deletions cut 3 bases from V and 12 bases from J, with 15 bases between. Germline lookup yields CDR1 SNHLY and CDR2 FYNNEI. The CDR3 consists of 13 residues. Together with reference TRBV2 and TRBJ2-1, the CDR3 gives the full variable domain: EPEVTQTPSHQVTQMGQEVILRCVPISNHLYFYWYRQILGQKVEFLVSFYNNEISEKSEIFDDQFSVERPDGSNFTLKIRSTKLEDSAMYFCASSDGLALGQFFGPGTRLTVL.

A remark on this clonotype: The junction and the germline gene differ at one end; a read error may be behind it. The rearrangement joins TRBV29-1 to TRBJ2-2, with D tentatively TRBD2 (5 bases). Germline V gene sequence: CDR1 SQVTM, CDR2 ANQGSEA. The CDR3 covers 11 residues. DNA for the CDR3: TGCAGCGTTGACTGCACCGGGGATCTGTTTTTT. Protein sequence: CSVDCTGDLFF.

Comment on this clonotype: The CDR3 carries no conserved terminal phenylalanine or tryptophan, so it likely arises from a read error. The chain links TRBV20-1 to TRBJ1-2; 7 bases agree with TRBD1. Germline V gives CDR1 DFQATT, CDR2 SNEGSKA (reference sequence). The CDR3 is made up of 13 amino acids. With 7 bases clipped from V and 5 bases from J, the junction kept 10 bases outside the gene matches. CDR3 in DNA: TGCAGTGTCTTCGACAGGGCGGGGTATGGCTACACCCTC. It encodes CSVFDRAGYGYTL.